One sample yielded the 23 T cell receptor beta chains listed below, sequenced in a study of CD8+ T cells in alopecia areata. The treatment denotes: oral pan-JAK inhibitor, 5-10 mg twice daily. RNA was isolated and reverse transcribed to cDNA, the sequencing template. Assay used: immunoSEQ multiplex PCR; TCRdb lists only in-frame clones, some missing. The table has 150,000 to 200,000 clones, roughly 64% seen once. This specimen consisted of CD8+ T cells sorted from blood, obtained at week 24, from a patient treated with tofacitinib. These receptors originate from a human donor with alopecia areata.

The chain employs TRBV6-1 and TRBJ2-5; a possible D gene is TRBD1 (6 bases). Trimming took off 7 bases at V and 2 bases at J, with 17 bases between the two ends. There are 15 residues in the CDR3. CDR1 is MNHNS, CDR2 SASEGT, per germline. CDR3 DNA sequence: TGTGCCAGCAACCCACCGGGACACACTCAAGAGACCCAGTACTTC. Protein: CASNPPGHTQETQYF.

This chain links TRBV28 with TRBJ1-6; no clear D. V lost 2 bases to trimming and J lost 7 bases, with 12 bases between them. Germline V gene lookup returns CDR1 MDHEN and CDR2 SYDVKM. This CDR3 region has 15 residues. CDR3: CASSLIRAENSPLHF. The CDR3 region has the DNA TGTGCCAGCAGTTTAATTCGGGCAGAAAATTCACCCCTCCACTTT.

V gene TRBV9 combines with J gene TRBJ2-1, with 8 bases that match TRBD1. Looked up from germline, CDR1 is SGDLS and CDR2 is YYNGEE. This CDR3 contains 15 residues. The V gene end was trimmed by 0 bases and the J gene end by 3 bases; junction bases not matched to a gene: 2. The CDR3 DNA follows: TGTGCCAGCAGCGTAGGGACAGGGAACTACAATGAGCAGTTCTTC. It encodes CASSVGTGNYNEQFF.

This clone is a singleton in its sample. This sequence joins TRBV6-1 and TRBJ1-5, with no clear D. Germline V gene data show CDR1 as MNHNS and CDR2 as SASEGT. This CDR3 contains 14 residues. V lost 6 bases to trimming and J lost 0 bases, with 9 bases between them. The CDR3 nucleotides read TGTGCCAGCAGCCCCCTTTATAGCAATCAGCCCCAGCATTTT. It is translated as CASSPLYSNQPQHF.

This clone was found a few times. Other DNA sequences in the sample encode the same CDR3. The V gene is TRBV14, the J gene TRBJ1-2, with D possibly being TRBD1 (6 bases). This CDR3 has 13 amino acids. Trimming shortened V by 4 bases and J by 6 bases, and 12 bases separated the two germline ends. CDR1 and CDR2 from the germline V gene are SGHDN and FVKESK. The CDR3 DNA sequence: TGTGCCAGCAGCCCCTTGGCAGGGGATGGCTACACCTTC. This translates into CASSPLAGDGYTF.

This clone was counted a single time. The junction shows a germline mismatch at one end, possibly a read error. The genes are TRBV27 and TRBJ2-1; D remains ambiguous. Per the germline V gene, CDR1 is MNHEY and CDR2 is SMNVEV (reference sequence). The CDR3 length is 13 residues. CDR3 nucleotide sequence: TGTGCCAGCAGTTTATCCAGCTACAGTGAGCAGTTCTTC. This translates into CASSLSSYSEQFF.

This clone appeared a few times. The rearrangement links TRBV9 to TRBJ1-1; no clear D. Germline CDR1 and CDR2: SGDLS and YYNGEE. This CDR3 comprises 13 residues. V lost 0 bases and J 7 bases, leaving 10 bases between the germline ends. DNA of the CDR3: TGTGCCAGCAGCGTAGTGTCCGGGATTGAAGCTTTCTTT. As protein: CASSVVSGIEAFF.

This clone was counted between two and nine times. The chain combines TRBV28 with TRBJ1-1, with a tentative D call TRBD1 (6 bases). The CDR3 sequence is 15 residues long. Germline CDR1 is MDHEN and CDR2 is SYDVKM. Trimming cost V 3 bases and J 2 bases, with 13 bases left between them. CDR3 bases: TGTGCCAGCAGTTTCCCCAAGACAGGAAACACTGAAGCTTTCTTT. Protein sequence: CASSFPKTGNTEAFF.

This clone occurred a few times. The chain is built from TRBV25-1 and TRBJ1-1; D uncertain. This CDR3 contains 14 residues. The germline V gene encodes CDR1 MGHDK and CDR2 SYGVNS. The V end was cut by 1 base, the J end by 2 bases, with 8 bases between. The CDR3 protein is CASSEWAQNTEAFF. In DNA, the CDR3 is TGTGCCAGCAGTGAATGGGCGCAAAACACTGAAGCTTTCTTT.

The V call is TRBV30, the J call TRBJ2-7, with unresolved D. The CDR3 is 12 residues long. Germline values: CDR1 GTSNPN, CDR2 SVGIG (reference sequence). V lost 4 bases, J lost 6 bases, and 13 bases lay in between. The CDR3 spells CAWKGSGVEQYF. CDR3 nucleotide sequence: TGTGCCTGGAAAGGATCGGGTGTCGAGCAGTACTTC. Using reference TRBV30 and TRBJ2-7 for the parts outside the CDR3, the full variable domain is SQTIHQWPATLVQPVGSPLSLECTVEGTSNPNLYWYRQAAGRGLQLLFYSVGIGQISSEVPQNLSASRPQDRQFILSSKKLLLSDSGFYLCAWKGSGVEQYFGPGTRLTVT.

A single count supports this clone. The V and J genes are TRBV29-1 and TRBJ2-1, with D possibly being TRBD2 (6 bases). From germline, CDR1 is SQVTM and CDR2 ANQGSEA. The CDR3 extends over 13 amino acids. V was pared by 6 bases and J by 5 bases, with 14 bases between. The CDR3 nucleotides read TGCAGCGTGCCCGGGACTCCGAACAATGAGCAGTTCTTC. Residues: CSVPGTPNNEQFF.

The chain links TRBV4-2 to TRBJ1-1, with 7 bases lining up with TRBD1. CDR1 LGHNA and CDR2 YNFKEQ come from the germline V gene. V gave up 4 bases and J gave up 1 base; unmatched junction bases: 6. The length of the CDR3 is 15 residues. The CDR3 protein is CASSRYQGENTEAFF. The CDR3 nucleotides are TGTGCCAGCAGCCGGTATCAGGGGGAGAACACTGAAGCTTTCTTT.

The chain carries TRBV29-1 and TRBJ2-5; a possible D gene is TRBD1 (6 bases). This CDR3 is built from 14 residues. V gave up 0 bases and J gave up 3 bases, with 11 bases separating them. The germline CDR1 and CDR2 sequences are SQVTM and ANQGSEA. The DNA for the CDR3 is TGCAGCGTTGAAGAAACAGGGAGCGAAGAGACCCAGTACTTC. Translated, it gives CSVEETGSEETQYF.

In its sample, this clone was seen a few times. The CDR3 DNA sequence: TGTGCCAGCAGCTTAGTCCCAACAGAAAGATTGGGATCACCCCTCCACTTT. This encodes CASSLVPTERLGSPLHF. This chain connects TRBV7-6 to TRBJ1-6, with no clear D. The germline V and J ends were trimmed by 1 base and 10 bases, with 20 bases remaining between them. The CDR3 covers 17 residues. Germline V gives CDR1 SGHVS, CDR2 FNYEAQ.

This chain connects TRBV9 to TRBJ2-5; TRBD1 matches 8 bases. The J call is doubtful: the DNA matches TRBJ2-7 better. CDR1 is SGDLS and CDR2 is YYNGEE in the germline V gene. The CDR3 sequence is 15 residues long. Written as DNA, the CDR3 is TGTGCCAGCAGCGTAGATGGCAGGGGGCAAAGCGAGCAGTACTTC. This codes for CASSVDGRGQSEQYF.

The V call is TRBV5-1, the J call TRBJ2-1; D perhaps matches TRBD2 (5 bases). The germline V gene has CDR1 SGHRS and CDR2 YFSETQ. The CDR3 has 14 amino acids. Trimming shortened V by 5 bases and J by 4 bases, and 13 bases separated the two germline ends. This chain's CDR3 is CASRIIASYNEQFF. The CDR3 DNA reads TGCGCCAGCAGGATCATAGCGAGTTACAATGAGCAGTTCTTC. The full variable domain, completed using reference TRBV5-1 and TRBJ2-1, is KAGVTQTPRYLIKTRGQQVTLSCSPISGHRSVSWYQQTPGQGLQFLFEYFSETQRNKGNFPGRFSGRQFSNSRSEMNVSTLELGDSALYLCASRIIASYNEQFFGPGTRLTVL.

The genes are TRBV5-6 and TRBJ2-7; TRBD2 agrees at 7 bases. The CDR3 length is 12 residues. Unmatched junction bases numbered 1, after V lost 3 bases and J lost 4 bases. Germline V gene lookup returns CDR1 SGHDT and CDR2 YYEEEE. The CDR3 bases are TGTGCCAGCAGCTCGGGGGGTTACGAGCAGTACTTC. Translation: CASSSGGYEQYF.

V is TRBV2 and J is TRBJ1-1, with 7 bases identical to TRBD1. Germline assignment: CDR1 SNHLY and CDR2 FYNNEI. The junction had 3 bases not matched to a gene; V was cut back by 2 bases and J by 0 bases. The CDR3 is 15 amino acids. The CDR3 coding sequence is TGTGCCAGCAGTGAACACAGGGGCTTGAACACTGAAGCTTTCTTT. This encodes CASSEHRGLNTEAFF.

V is TRBV6-6 and J is TRBJ2-7, with TRBD1 matching 10 bases. The trim removed 6 bases at V and 3 bases at J, leaving 8 bases unmatched. The CDR3 loop spans 15 amino acids. Per germline, CDR1 MNHNY and CDR2 SVGAGI (reference sequence). The CDR3 loop reads CASRATGGLDYEQYF. CDR3 coding DNA: TGTGCCAGCAGAGCGACAGGGGGCTTAGACTACGAGCAGTACTTC.

J is TRBJ2-2 and V is TRBV11-2; D may be TRBD1 or TRBD2 (5 bases each). CDR1 and CDR2 from the germline V gene are SGHAT and FQNNGV. Trimming left V 6 bases short and J 5 bases short, with 16 bases between. CDR3 length: 15 residues. CDR3 in DNA: TGTGCCAGCAGTGAAGGGACGGGTCAAACCGGGGAGCTGTTTTTT. This translates into CASSEGTGQTGELFF.

The chain couples TRBV18 to TRBJ2-5; 11 bases map to TRBD2. J gave up 2 bases and V 2 bases, and 4 bases lay outside the gene matches. Germline CDR1 is KGHSH and CDR2 is LQKENI. This CDR3 contains 16 residues. DNA of the CDR3: TGTGCCAGCTCACCATTGGGACTAGCGGTACAAGAGACCCAGTACTTC. Translated, it gives CASSPLGLAVQETQYF. Full variable domain (missing parts from reference TRBV18 and TRBJ2-5): NAGVMQNPRHLVRRRGQEARLRCSPMKGHSHVYWYRQLPEEGLKFMVYLQKENIIDESGMPKERFSAEFPKEGPSILRIQQVVRGDSAAYFCASSPLGLAVQETQYFGPGTRLLVL.

This clone was detected only a few times. The chain combines TRBV6-4 with TRBJ1-5; no clear D gene. V lost 2 bases, J lost 4 bases, and 3 bases lay in between. Germline loops: CDR1 MRHNA, CDR2 SNTAGT. This CDR3 has 12 residues. CDR3 sequence: CASSDSNQPQHF. CDR3 DNA: TGTGCCAGCAGTGACAGTAATCAGCCCCAGCATTTT.

This clone was found a few times. V usage is TRBV5-1 and J usage is TRBJ2-2; no definite D call. Trimming cost V 9 bases and J 1 base, with 13 bases left between them. The CDR3 has 14 amino acids. Germline assignment: CDR1 SGHRS and CDR2 YFSETQ. The CDR3 region has the DNA TGCGCCACTTCCCCTGGGAAGAACACCGGGGAGCTGTTTTTT. This codes for CATSPGKNTGELFF.